These T cell receptor beta chains were read from a single sample in a study of blood T cell repertoires in COVID-19. Some clones are missing from TCRdb's copy, which holds only in-frame ones; the method was immunoSEQ multiplex PCR. This sample carries more than 350,000 clones, 85% to 90% of them seen once, and the ten largest clones take over 0.95%. The specimen was PBMCs or T cells enriched from blood (not recorded which). These receptors originate from a man aged 18 to 30 who had recovered from COVID-19. The CDR3 runs from the conserved cysteine through the conserved F or W. Fields, in order: V gene, J gene, clone size, D gene, CDR3 protein, CDR3 DNA. A D gene is named only where the DNA matches it firmly. Clone size is stated in some rows and not others, as once, few, many or a class when expanded.

>TRBV27|TRBJ2-3|once|TRBD2
CASSQILAPRGGSDTQYF
TGTGCCAGCAGTCAGATCCTGGCCCCGCGGGGGGGTTCAGATACGCAGTATTTT
>TRBV7-6|TRBJ2-7|NA|NA
CASSPSGGGRSEQYF
TGTGCCAGCAGCCCGTCTGGGGGCGGGAGAAGCGAGCAGTACTTC
>TRBV7-9|TRBJ2-2|NA|NA
CASSLEGHLAGELFF
TGTGCCAGCAGCTTAGAAGGACACCTAGCCGGGGAGCTGTTTTTT
>TRBV6-5|TRBJ2-3|NA|NA
CASSRLVAGDTQYF
TGTGCCAGCAGCCGTCTGGTGGCCGGGGATACGCAGTATTTT
>TRBV27|TRBJ2-1|NA|TRBD2
CASSLQGSGRIF
TGTGCCAGCAGTTTACAGGGTAGCGGGAGGATCTTC
>TRBV5-1|TRBJ1-4|NA|TRBD1
CASRPTGGANEKLFF
TGCGCCAGCCGGCCGACAGGGGGCGCTAATGAAAAACTGTTTTTT
>TRBV2|TRBJ2-3|NA|NA
CASSGGGEGTQYF
TGTGCCAGCAGTGGAGGGGGTGAGGGTACGCAGTATTTT
>TRBV28|TRBJ1-1|NA|TRBD1
CASSFPPGRRGDTEAFF
TGTGCCAGCAGTTTCCCCCCGGGACGCAGGGGGGACACTGAAGCTTTCTTT
>TRBV6-5|TRBJ1-5|NA|NA
CASSYSGGGGQPQHF
TGTGCCAGCAGTTACTCAGGCGGCGGAGGTCAGCCCCAGCATTTT
>TRBV14|TRBJ1-2|NA|NA
CASSQFSGVGYGYTF
TGTGCCAGCAGCCAGTTTTCAGGGGTAGGCTATGGCTACACCTTC
>TRBV4-1|TRBJ2-7|NA|TRBD1
CASSQEIGQGSYEQYF
TGCGCCAGCAGCCAAGAGATAGGACAGGGATCCTACGAGCAGTACTTC
>TRBV5-1|TRBJ1-5|NA|NA
CASSLSGNQPQHF
TGCGCCAGCAGCTTGTCGGGAAATCAGCCCCAGCATTTT
>TRBV11-3|TRBJ2-1|NA|NA
CASSLQQGVEQFF
TGTGCCAGCAGCTTACAACAGGGAGTTGAGCAGTTCTTC
>TRBV6-5|TRBJ1-5|NA|TRBD1
CASRHAGGSNQPQHF
TGTGCCAGCCGTCATGCAGGGGGTAGCAATCAGCCCCAGCATTTT